These 5 T cell receptor beta chains came from one sample sequenced in a study of shared clonotypes between healthy human individuals. The assay was immunoSEQ multiplex PCR, and TCRdb's table has in-frame clones only and misses some. The sample records 1,500,000 or so clones, about 98.5% being singletons. Sequencing was carried out using naive CD4+ T cells sorted from blood. The sample's subset: CD45RA+ positively selected. These receptors originate from a man aged 25 to 40 in good health.

The chain couples TRBV6-1 to TRBJ2-1; D unresolved. V was pared by 3 bases and J by 1 base, with 7 bases between. Germline lookup yields CDR1 MNHNS and CDR2 SASEGT. This CDR3 has 14 amino acids. The CDR3 region has the DNA TGTGCCAGCAGTGATGTCGGTTCCTACAATGAGCAGTTCTTC. Protein sequence: CASSDVGSYNEQFF.

The gene calls are TRBV7-2 and TRBJ2-5; TRBD1 is a possible D gene (5 bases). Trimming stripped 6 bases from V and 7 bases from J, with 15 bases between. Germline CDR1 and CDR2: SGHTA and FQGNSA. The CDR3 length is 13 residues. The CDR3 sequence: CASRSGSVGTQYF. CDR3 sequence (DNA): TGTGCCAGCAGGTCAGGGTCAGTAGGGACCCAGTACTTC.

In this sample, this clone turned up once. The chain couples TRBV9 to TRBJ2-7; 7 bases agree with TRBD1. V was clipped by 4 bases and J by 5 bases; unmatched bases: 18. Looked up from germline, CDR1 is SGDLS and CDR2 is YYNGEE. This CDR3 is 17 amino acids long. The CDR3 is CASSTGELNGLSDEQYF. CDR3 nucleotides: TGTGCCAGCAGCACAGGGGAGTTGAACGGGTTATCCGACGAGCAGTACTTC.

The V and J genes are TRBV5-1 and TRBJ2-3; no clear D. The CDR3 has 13 residues. Germline CDR1 SGHRS, CDR2 YFSETQ. V dropped 7 bases and J dropped 0 bases, with 9 bases sitting between them. CDR3 loop: CASGDASTDTQYF. The CDR3, as DNA: TGCGCCAGCGGTGATGCTAGCACAGATACGCAGTATTTT.

Concerning this clone: Other nucleotide sequences in the sample specify the same CDR3. The V and J genes are TRBV9 and TRBJ2-2; D not resolved. The V end was cut by 2 bases, the J end by 8 bases, with 10 bases between. Germline V gene data show CDR1 as SGDLS and CDR2 as YYNGEE. The CDR3 spans 13 residues. The chain's CDR3 is CASSVGVVGELFF. For the CDR3, the DNA is TGTGCCAGCAGCGTTGGAGTAGTGGGGGAGCTGTTTTTT.